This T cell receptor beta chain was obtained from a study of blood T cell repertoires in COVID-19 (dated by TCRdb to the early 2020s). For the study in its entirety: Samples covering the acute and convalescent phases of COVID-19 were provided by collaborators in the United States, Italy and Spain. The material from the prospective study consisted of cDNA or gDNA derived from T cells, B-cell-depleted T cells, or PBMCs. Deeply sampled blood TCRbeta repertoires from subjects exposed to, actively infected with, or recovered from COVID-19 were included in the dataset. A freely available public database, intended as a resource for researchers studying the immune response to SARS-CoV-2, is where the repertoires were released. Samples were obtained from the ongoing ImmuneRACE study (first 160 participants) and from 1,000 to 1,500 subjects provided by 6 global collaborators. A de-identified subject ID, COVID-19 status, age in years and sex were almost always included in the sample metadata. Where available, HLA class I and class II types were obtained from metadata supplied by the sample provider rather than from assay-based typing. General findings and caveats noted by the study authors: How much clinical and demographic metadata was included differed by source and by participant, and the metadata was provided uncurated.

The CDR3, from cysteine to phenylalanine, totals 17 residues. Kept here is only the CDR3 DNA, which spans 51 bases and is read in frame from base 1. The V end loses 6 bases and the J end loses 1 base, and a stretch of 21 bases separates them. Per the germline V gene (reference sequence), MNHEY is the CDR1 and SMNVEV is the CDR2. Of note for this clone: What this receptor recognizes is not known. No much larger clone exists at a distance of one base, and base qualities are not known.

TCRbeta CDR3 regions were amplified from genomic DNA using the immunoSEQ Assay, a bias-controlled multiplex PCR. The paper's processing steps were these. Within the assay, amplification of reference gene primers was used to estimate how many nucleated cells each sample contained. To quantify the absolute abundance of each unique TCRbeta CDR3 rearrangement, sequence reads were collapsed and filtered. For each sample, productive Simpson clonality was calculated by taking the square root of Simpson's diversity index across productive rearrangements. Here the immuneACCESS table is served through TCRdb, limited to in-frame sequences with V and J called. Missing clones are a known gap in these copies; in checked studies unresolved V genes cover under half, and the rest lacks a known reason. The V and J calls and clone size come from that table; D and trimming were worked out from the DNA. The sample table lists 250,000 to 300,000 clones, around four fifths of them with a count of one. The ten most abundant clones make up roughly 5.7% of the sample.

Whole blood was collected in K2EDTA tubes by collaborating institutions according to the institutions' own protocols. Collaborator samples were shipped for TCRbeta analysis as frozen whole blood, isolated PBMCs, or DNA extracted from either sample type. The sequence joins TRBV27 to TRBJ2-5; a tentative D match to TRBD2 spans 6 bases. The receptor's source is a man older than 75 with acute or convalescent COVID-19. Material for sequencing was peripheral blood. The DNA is TGTGCCAGCAGCACTGTTTCGGTTCTAGCGCCCCAAGAGACCCAGTACTTC. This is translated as CASSTVSVLAPQETQYF.